The T cell receptor beta chain under discussion was sequenced for a study of T cell responses to AZD1222 COVID-19 vaccine. The data were produced by immunoSEQ multiplex PCR, yet TCRdb's version contains in-frame clones alone and is incomplete. The table includes about 110,000 clones, around 84% detected once. The CDR3 consists of 17 residues. Trimming stripped 0 bases from V and 4 bases from J, with 16 bases between. Germline loops: CDR1 MGHRA, CDR2 YSYEKL. This clone was seen only once. This rearrangement joins TRBV4-1 to TRBJ2-4; tentative D call: TRBD1 (6 bases). The sequence was collected from an adult in good health. Material: peripheral blood, obtained on day 0 of AZD1222 vaccination. In nucleotides, the CDR3 is TGCGCCAGCAGCCAAGAATCACCGGGACACGGTAAAAACATTCAGTACTTC. This sequence encodes CASSQESPGHGKNIQYF.